These 21 T cell receptor beta chains were sequenced from one sample in a study of cytomegalovirus exposure and HLA in healthy donors. Primers for the PCR totalled 60 Vbeta and 13 Jbeta. TCRdb keeps only in-frame clones here, not all; method: immunoSEQ multiplex PCR. Of 99,000 or so clones detected, 78% appear once; the ten largest clones hold approximately 5.1%. Sequencing was done on a sample of PBMCs. Source of these receptors: a male donor in good health and CMV-seronegative.

The V and J genes are TRBV11-1 and TRBJ2-5, with unresolved D. V was shortened by 5 bases and J by 0 bases, with 13 bases between the two germline ends. Germline-derived CDR1 and CDR2 are SGHAT and FQDESV (reference sequence). The CDR3 length is 15 residues. CDR3 protein: CASSAGPQYQETQYF. CDR3 bases: TGTGCCAGCAGCGCTGGCCCCCAGTACCAAGAGACCCAGTACTTC. Together with reference TRBV11-1 and TRBJ2-5, the CDR3 gives the full variable domain: EAEVAQSPRYKITEKSQAVAFWCDPISGHATLYWYRQILGQGPELLVQFQDESVVDDSQLPKDRFSAERLKGVDSTLKIQPAELGDSAMYLCASSAGPQYQETQYFGPGTRLLVL.

The chain couples TRBV18 to TRBJ1-2; possible D gene TRBD1, 6 bases. Deletions cut 3 bases from V and 3 bases from J, with 14 bases between. CDR3 length: 15 residues. From germline, CDR1 is KGHSH and CDR2 LQKENI. The CDR3 here is CASSPVRGSDYGYTF. CDR3 DNA: TGTGCCAGCTCACCCGTCAGGGGATCAGACTATGGCTACACCTTC.

The J gene is TRBJ2-1, the V gene TRBV9; 9 bases are a match to TRBD1. The CDR3 totals 15 residues. The V gene's germline CDR1 is SGDLS and CDR2 YYNGEE. Trimming cost V 3 bases and J 3 bases; bases outside gene matches: 4. The CDR3 reads CASSADRGNYNEQFF. CDR3 bases: TGTGCCAGCAGCGCGGACAGGGGTAACTACAATGAGCAGTTCTTC. Filled out from reference TRBV9 and TRBJ2-1, the complete variable domain reads DSGVTQTPKHLITATGQRVTLRCSPRSGDLSVYWYQQSLDQGLQFLIQYYNGEERAKGNILERFSAQQFPDLHSELNLSSLELGDSALYFCASSADRGNYNEQFFGPGTRLTVL.

The chain combines TRBV30 with TRBJ1-1; no firm D call. There are 15 residues in the CDR3. In germline, CDR1 is GTSNPN, CDR2 SVGIG (reference sequence). Trimming stripped 2 bases from V and 5 bases from J, with 18 bases between. The CDR3, as DNA: TGTGCCTGGAGTACGGGAGTCGGGATGGGGACTGAAGCTTTCTTT. As protein: CAWSTGVGMGTEAFF.

The chain carries TRBV23-1 and TRBJ1-4, with a weak D call TRBD1 (6 bases). TRBV23-1 is an ORF, and what it does is uncertain. This CDR3 is 16 amino acids long. Trimming took off 4 bases at V and 0 bases at J, with 12 bases between the two ends. CDR3 sequence (DNA): TGCGCCAGCAGTCGCTGGGACATCTCAACTAATGAAAAACTGTTTTTT. Amino acid sequence: CASSRWDISTNEKLFF.

The chain links TRBV19 to TRBJ2-1; 9 bases fit TRBD2. Germline loops: CDR1 LNHDA, CDR2 SQIVND (reference sequence). Unmatched junction bases numbered 1, after V lost 7 bases and J lost 9 bases. The CDR3 spans 11 residues. The CDR3 DNA reads TGTGCCAGTATTAGCGGGAGTGAGCAGTTCTTC. This encodes CASISGSEQFF.

A word on this clone: This specimen includes other DNA sequences encoding the same CDR3. In DNA form, the CDR3 reads TGTGCCAGCAGCGTAAACGGGTACAGCAATCAGCCCCAGCATTTT. Translating it yields CASSVNGYSNQPQHF. V and J are TRBV6-1 and TRBJ1-5; D not certain. Trimming left V 6 bases short and J 1 base short, with 13 bases between. This CDR3 spans 15 amino acids. CDR1 MNHNS and CDR2 SASEGT come from the germline V gene.

The chain joins TRBV7-2 to TRBJ2-5, with D perhaps TRBD1 (6 bases). Germline CDR1 and CDR2: SGHTA and FQGNSA. The CDR3 runs to 14 residues. Trimming left V 0 bases short and J 6 bases short, with 11 bases between. This chain's CDR3 is CASSLAAGTKTQYF. The CDR3 bases are TGTGCCAGCAGCTTAGCGGCAGGGACAAAGACCCAGTACTTC.

Only a few counts were recorded for this clone. The chain has TRBV4-2 and TRBJ1-5, with unresolved D. Germline-derived CDR1 and CDR2 are LGHNA and YNFKEQ. The CDR3 has 15 amino acids. V shed 0 bases and J shed 6 bases, with 12 bases lying between them. The CDR3 nucleotides are TGTGCCAGCAGCCAAGATCAGAATTCGGGTCAGCCCCAGCATTTT. Its translation: CASSQDQNSGQPQHF.

The chain couples TRBV7-3 to TRBJ2-1; 15 nucleotides agree with TRBD2. Germline CDR1 reads SGHTA; CDR2 reads FQGTGA. This CDR3 has 18 amino acids. With 1 base clipped from V and 9 bases from J, the junction kept 10 bases outside the gene matches. The chain's CDR3 is CASSLSPGLAGGGIEQFF. The CDR3 region has the DNA TGTGCCAGCAGCTTAAGTCCCGGACTAGCGGGAGGGGGAATTGAGCAGTTCTTC.

This clone was seen more than once but under ten times. The chain joins TRBV18 to TRBJ1-2, with TRBD1 matching over 8 bases. The germline gives CDR1 KGHSH, CDR2 LQKENI. The ends lost 3 bases at V and 6 bases at J; junction bases unmatched: 3. The CDR3 consists of 13 residues. The CDR3 protein is CASSPDRDHGYTF. In DNA, the CDR3 is TGTGCCAGCTCACCGGACAGGGACCATGGCTACACCTTC.

This rearrangement joins TRBV5-1 to TRBJ2-5; D remains ambiguous. CDR3 size: 13 residues. V lost 0 bases and J 6 bases, leaving 9 bases between the germline ends. Per the germline V gene, CDR1 is SGHRS and CDR2 is YFSETQ. CDR3 in amino acids: CASSLGTEKTQYF. The CDR3 bases are TGCGCCAGCAGCTTGGGTACGGAGAAGACCCAGTACTTC.

The chain combines TRBV11-3 with TRBJ2-7; D is possibly TRBD2 (6 bases). The CDR3 is made up of 17 amino acids. Trimming pared 2 bases from V and 3 bases from J, leaving 20 bases between. Per germline, CDR1 SGHNT and CDR2 YENEEA. In DNA, the CDR3 is TGTGCCAGCAGCTTAAATCTCGCCGAAACGGGGGACTACGAGCAGTACTTC. The encoded protein is CASSLNLAETGDYEQYF.

The rearrangement links TRBV30 to TRBJ2-1; D ambiguous. The germline V gene encodes CDR1 GTSNPN and CDR2 SVGIG (reference sequence). Between the trimmed V and J ends, which lost 4 bases and 0 bases, there was a span of 13 bases. The CDR3 is made up of 15 amino acids. The CDR3 loop is CAWTLQKSSYNEQFF. CDR3 nucleotide sequence: TGTGCCTGGACCCTACAGAAGAGCTCCTACAATGAGCAGTTCTTC.

On this clone: One junction end does not reproduce the germline sequence, and a read error may be involved. The chain employs TRBV7-9 and TRBJ1-2; tentative D call: TRBD1 (5 bases). Germline V CDR1 and CDR2: SEHNR, FQNEAQ (reference sequence). This CDR3 contains 12 residues. CDR3 sequence: CSSSPGYYGYTF. For the CDR3, the DNA is TGTTCCAGCAGTCCAGGGTACTATGGCTACACCTTC. The variable domain in full, with the rest retrieved from reference TRBV7-9 and TRBJ1-2, is DTGVSQNPRHKITKRGQNVTFRCDPISEHNRLYWYRQTLGQGPEFLTYFQNEAQLEKSRLLSDRFSAERPKGSFSTLEIQRTEQGDSAMYLCSSSPGYYGYTFGSGTRLTVV.

The rearrangement joins TRBV5-4 to TRBJ1-4, with D unclear. CDR3 length equals 15 residues. V dropped 4 bases and J dropped 1 base, with 11 bases sitting between them. In germline, CDR1 is SGHNT, CDR2 YYREEE (reference sequence). The CDR3 region is CASSLAGRTNEKLFF. The CDR3 DNA is TGTGCCAGCAGCCTGGCGGGGAGAACTAATGAAAAACTGTTTTTT.

This clone has only one observation. The rearrangement joins TRBV30 to TRBJ1-2; 7 positions match TRBD1. Looked up from germline, CDR1 is GTSNPN and CDR2 is SVGIG (reference sequence). This CDR3 has 14 amino acids. V dropped 2 bases and J dropped 7; count of bases not matched to a gene: 10. The CDR3 DNA sequence: TGTGCCTGGAGTTCAAACTTCAGGGGGTCTGGCTACACCTTC. Protein: CAWSSNFRGSGYTF.

The DNA for the CDR3 is TGTGCCAGCAGCTCACAGCGGGGTGAGCAGTTCTTC. This gives the protein CASSSQRGEQFF. V is TRBV7-9 and J is TRBJ2-1; the match to TRBD2 covers 7 bases. The V and J ends lost 4 bases and 9 bases, in that order; junction bases with no gene match: 3. Germline CDR1 is SEHNR and CDR2 is FQNEAQ (reference sequence). This CDR3 is 12 amino acids long.

The sample holds a few counts of this clone. The rearrangement links TRBV19 to TRBJ1-6; D might be TRBD1 (6 bases). CDR1 and CDR2 from the germline V gene are LNHDA and SQIVND (reference sequence). Trimming pared 5 bases from V and 6 bases from J, leaving 17 bases between. The CDR3 totals 16 residues. CDR3 DNA sequence: TGTGCCAGTAGTCGATCCGGACGCAGGGGTAATTCACCCCTCCACTTT. This translates into CASSRSGRRGNSPLHF. Full variable domain (outside the CDR3, taken from reference TRBV19 and TRBJ1-6): DGGITQSPKYLFRKEGQNVTLSCEQNLNHDAMYWYRQDPGQGLRLIYYSQIVNDFQKGDIAEGYSVSREKKESFPLTVTSAQKNPTAFYLCASSRSGRRGNSPLHFGNGTRLTVT.

The chain has TRBV9 and TRBJ2-1; 7 positions agree with TRBD2. V lost 4 bases to trimming and J lost 2 bases; unmatched junction nucleotides: 9. The CDR3 length is 16 residues. From germline, CDR1 is SGDLS and CDR2 YYNGEE. CDR3 sequence reads: CASSNPLAGAYNEQFF. Written as DNA, the CDR3 is TGTGCCAGCAGCAACCCCCTGGCGGGAGCCTACAATGAGCAGTTCTTC. The whole variable domain, remainder taken from reference TRBV9 and TRBJ2-1, is DSGVTQTPKHLITATGQRVTLRCSPRSGDLSVYWYQQSLDQGLQFLIQYYNGEERAKGNILERFSAQQFPDLHSELNLSSLELGDSALYFCASSNPLAGAYNEQFFGPGTRLTVL.

Only a few counts were recorded for this clone. The same CDR3 can be traced to other DNA sequences in this sample. The V call is TRBV5-1, the J call TRBJ1-1; 12 bases agree with TRBD1. Unmatched junction bases numbered 6, after V lost 1 base and J lost 8 bases. The CDR3 contains 15 residues. Germline V lookup: CDR1 SGHRS, CDR2 YFSETQ. The CDR3 nucleotides are TGCGCCAGCAGCTTGAAGGGACAGGGGGCATCGGAAGCTTTCTTT. Its translation: CASSLKGQGASEAFF.